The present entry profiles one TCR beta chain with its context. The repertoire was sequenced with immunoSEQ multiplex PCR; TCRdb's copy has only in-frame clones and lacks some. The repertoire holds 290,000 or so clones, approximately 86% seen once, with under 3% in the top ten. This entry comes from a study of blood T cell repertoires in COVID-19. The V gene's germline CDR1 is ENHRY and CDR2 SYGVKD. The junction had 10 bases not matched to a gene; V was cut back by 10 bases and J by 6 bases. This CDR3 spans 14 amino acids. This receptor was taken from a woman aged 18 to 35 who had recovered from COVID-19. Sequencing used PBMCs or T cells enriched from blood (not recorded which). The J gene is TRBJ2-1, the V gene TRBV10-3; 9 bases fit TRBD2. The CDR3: CATRGLAGANEQFF. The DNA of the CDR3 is TGTGCCACACGGGGATTAGCGGGAGCCAATGAGCAGTTCTTC.